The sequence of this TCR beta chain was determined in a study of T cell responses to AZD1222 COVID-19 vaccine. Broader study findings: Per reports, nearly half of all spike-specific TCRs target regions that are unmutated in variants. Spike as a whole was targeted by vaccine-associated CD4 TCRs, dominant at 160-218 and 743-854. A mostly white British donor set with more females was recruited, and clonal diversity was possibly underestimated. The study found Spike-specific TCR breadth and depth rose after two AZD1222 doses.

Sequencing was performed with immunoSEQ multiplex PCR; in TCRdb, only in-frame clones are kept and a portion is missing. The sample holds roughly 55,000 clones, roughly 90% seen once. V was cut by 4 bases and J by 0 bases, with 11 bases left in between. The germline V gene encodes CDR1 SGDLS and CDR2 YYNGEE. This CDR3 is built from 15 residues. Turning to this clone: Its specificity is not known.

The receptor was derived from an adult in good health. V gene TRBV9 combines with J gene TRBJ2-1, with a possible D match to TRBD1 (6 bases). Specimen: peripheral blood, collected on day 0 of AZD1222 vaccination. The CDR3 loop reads CASSPPGHSYNEQFF. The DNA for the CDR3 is TGTGCCAGCAGCCCCCCGGGACACTCCTACAATGAGCAGTTCTTC.